The 25 T cell receptor beta chains below come from one sample, sequenced in a study of blood T cell repertoires in COVID-19. The protocol was immunoSEQ multiplex PCR, while the TCRdb copy is restricted to in-frame clones and leaves out a portion. The repertoire has under 140,000 clones, roughly four fifths of them found once; the top ten carry 15% to 20%. The sample comprised peripheral blood. These receptors all stem from a woman aged 55-69 years with acute or convalescent COVID-19.

The chain carries TRBV7-9 and TRBJ1-2, with D perhaps TRBD1 (6 bases). From germline, CDR1 is SEHNR and CDR2 FQNEAQ (reference sequence). The CDR3 covers 13 residues. V was clipped by 0 bases and J by 6 bases, with 8 bases between them. CDR3 nucleotide sequence: TGTGCCAGCAGCTTAGCACAGGGAAATGGCTACACCTTC. Translated: CASSLAQGNGYTF.

This chain connects TRBV30 to TRBJ1-3; D is ambiguous. The CDR3 extends over 16 amino acids. Germline assignment: CDR1 GTSNPN and CDR2 SVGIG (reference sequence). V lost 1 base and J 4 bases, leaving 17 bases between the germline ends. The CDR3 DNA sequence: TGTGCCTGGAGTGCCAGGAAGGCATGGTCGGGAAACACCATATATTTT. Translating gives CAWSARKAWSGNTIYF.

This chain uses TRBV9 with TRBJ2-2, with D unclear. Germline CDR1 and CDR2: SGDLS and YYNGEE. The CDR3 totals 15 residues. The ends were cut back, 0 bases at V and 1 base at J, with 7 bases in the middle. The CDR3 DNA reads TGTGCCAGCAGCGTAGCTTCCAGGAACACCGGGGAGCTGTTTTTT. Residues: CASSVASRNTGELFF.

V and J are TRBV30 and TRBJ2-7, with D tentatively TRBD1 (6 bases). Germline V gene data show CDR1 as GTSNPN and CDR2 as SVGIG (reference sequence). The ends were cut back, 3 bases at V and 6 bases at J, with 15 bases in the middle. This CDR3 has 13 amino acids. The CDR3 coding sequence is TGTGCCTGGAGCGCCCAACAGGGTGGCGAGCAGTACTTC. Protein product: CAWSAQQGGEQYF.

Written as DNA, the CDR3 is TGCGCCAGCAGCCAAGATAGTAGCGGGTCCTACAATGAGCAGTTCTTC. Amino acid sequence: CASSQDSSGSYNEQFF. The chain couples TRBV4-3 to TRBJ2-1, with 7 positions matching TRBD2. The CDR3 runs to 16 residues. V was clipped by 0 bases and J by 1 base; unmatched bases: 3. CDR1 is LGHNA, CDR2 YSLEER, per germline.

The sample holds a few counts of this clone. The CDR3 sequence: CASSDRGRSNYGYTF. In DNA, the CDR3 is TGTGCCAGCAGTGACAGGGGGCGCTCTAACTATGGCTACACCTTC. The V and J genes are TRBV28 and TRBJ1-2, with 10 bases identical to TRBD1. With V trimmed by 5 bases and J by 0 bases, 3 bases remained unmatched. Germline lookup yields CDR1 MDHEN and CDR2 SYDVKM. The CDR3 is made up of 15 amino acids.

Only a few counts were recorded for this clone. DNA for the CDR3: TGTGCCAGCAGCCCGCACCCGGGGGGGACAGGGGTGTCTGGGGCCAACGTCCTGACTTTC. Its translation is CASSPHPGGTGVSGANVLTF. The chain employs TRBV13 and TRBJ2-6, with 10 positions matching TRBD1. The CDR3 is made up of 20 amino acids. Trimming took 5 bases from V and 1 from J; bases not matched to a gene: 14. Germline CDR1 is PRHDT and CDR2 is FYEKMQ (reference sequence).

This rearrangement joins TRBV30 to TRBJ2-3; 11 bases are a match to TRBD2. The length of the CDR3 is 14 residues. Germline-derived CDR1 and CDR2 are GTSNPN and SVGIG (reference sequence). Trimming cost V 7 bases and J 4 bases; bases outside gene matches: 7. The CDR3 DNA is TGTGCCTTCGATGTAGCGGGAGGGCCAGATACGCAGTATTTT. This translates into CAFDVAGGPDTQYF. The entire variable domain, with the rest obtained from reference TRBV30 and TRBJ2-3, is as follows: SQTIHQWPATLVQPVGSPLSLECTVEGTSNPNLYWYRQAAGRGLQLLFYSVGIGQISSEVPQNLSASRPQDRQFILSSKKLLLSDSGFYLCAFDVAGGPDTQYFGPGTRLTVL.

The rearrangement joins TRBV3-1 (or the pseudogene TRBV3-2) to TRBJ2-1; TRBD2 aligns across 11 bases. Germline CDR1 and CDR2: LGHDT and YNNKEL (reference sequence). The V gene end was trimmed by 3 bases and the J gene end by 6 bases; junction bases not matched to a gene: 4. This CDR3 has 15 residues. CDR3 in DNA: TGTGCCAGCAGCCAGCTACTAGCGGGGGCCAATGAGCAGTTCTTC. Amino acids: CASSQLLAGANEQFF.

In its sample, this clone was seen once. V gene TRBV10-3 combines with J gene TRBJ1-3, with 10 bases aligning to TRBD1. Trimming took 7 bases from V and 9 from J; bases not matched to a gene: 6. The CDR3 is made up of 13 amino acids. Germline V gene sequence: CDR1 ENHRY, CDR2 SYGVKD. The CDR3, as DNA: TGTGCCATCAAAGGACAGGGGGAAGGCACCATATATTTT. It specifies CAIKGQGEGTIYF.

This sequence joins TRBV29-1 and TRBJ1-5, with 10 bases identical to TRBD1. The V segment lost 5 bases and the J segment 5 bases; nucleotides outside the gene matches: 3. This CDR3 has 13 residues. Germline values: CDR1 SQVTM, CDR2 ANQGSEA. The CDR3 sequence: CSVRTGGDQPQHF. Written as DNA, the CDR3 is TGCAGCGTTAGGACAGGGGGTGATCAGCCCCAGCATTTT. Drawing the rest from reference TRBV29-1 and TRBJ1-5, the complete variable domain is SAVISQKPSRDICQRGTSLTIQCQVDSQVTMMFWYRQQPGQSLTLIATANQGSEATYESGFVIDKFPISRPNLTFSTLTVSNMSPEDSSIYLCSVRTGGDQPQHFGDGTRLSIL.

The CDR3 sequence: CASSLVSGGAEETQYF. The CDR3 DNA sequence: TGCGCCAGCAGCTTGGTTAGCGGGGGGGCTGAAGAGACCCAGTACTTC. The chain joins TRBV5-1 to TRBJ2-5; 11 positions agree with TRBD2. CDR3 size: 16 residues. CDR1 is SGHRS, CDR2 YFSETQ, per germline. The J segment lost 3 bases and the V segment lost 0 bases, leaving 4 bases of the junction unmatched.

The chain carries TRBV18 and TRBJ1-4; TRBD1 agrees at 9 bases. This CDR3 region has 14 residues. With V trimmed by 2 bases and J by 7 bases, 2 bases remained unmatched. Germline values: CDR1 KGHSH, CDR2 LQKENI. This CDR3 reads CASSPTGGPEKLFF. The CDR3 DNA sequence: TGTGCCAGCTCACCAACAGGGGGCCCTGAAAAACTGTTTTTT.

The chain has TRBV5-4 and TRBJ2-3, with 9 bases identical to TRBD1. CDR3 size: 16 residues. V gave up 0 bases and J gave up 1 base; unmatched junction bases: 3. Germline-derived CDR1 and CDR2 are SGHNT and YYREEE (reference sequence). CDR3 nucleotide sequence: TGTGCCAGCAGCTTGGCAAGGACAGGGGGCACAGATACGCAGTATTTT. Translated, it gives CASSLARTGGTDTQYF.

The genes are TRBV5-1 and TRBJ1-5; TRBD1 aligns across 9 bases. The V and J ends lost 4 bases and 5 bases, in that order; junction bases with no gene match: 19. The germline gives CDR1 SGHRS, CDR2 YFSETQ. This CDR3 is 19 amino acids long. The CDR3, as DNA: TGCGCCAGCAGCCCGGATCCTCCGGCGGACAGGGGAGGGCATCAGCCCCAGCATTTT. The encoded protein is CASSPDPPADRGGHQPQHF.

CDR3 residues: CASIRGRDTDTQYF. The CDR3 DNA is TGTGCCAGCATTAGGGGGCGAGACACAGATACGCAGTATTTT. V gene TRBV6-5 combines with J gene TRBJ2-3; TRBD1 matches 7 bases. CDR1 MNHEY and CDR2 SVGAGI come from the germline V gene. Unmatched junction bases numbered 6, after V lost 7 bases and J lost 2 bases. The length of the CDR3 is 14 residues.

This clone came up a few times. The V gene is TRBV5-6, the J gene TRBJ1-3, with 7 nucleotides matching TRBD1. Germline values: CDR1 SGHDT, CDR2 YYEEEE. The CDR3 totals 14 residues. V trimming: 3 bases; J trimming: 6 bases; junction bases outside the gene matches: 6. CDR3 in amino acids: CASSSGTVVNTIYF. As DNA, the CDR3 is TGTGCCAGCAGCTCCGGGACAGTAGTAAACACCATATATTTT.

This clone came up once. The chain links TRBV12-3 or TRBV12-4 to TRBJ2-7; TRBD2 might be the D (6 bases). The CDR3 covers 12 residues. Trimming took off 6 bases at V and 6 bases at J, with 12 bases between the two ends. CDR3 protein: CASRGPEGEQYF. The CDR3 DNA reads TGTGCCAGCAGGGGACCGGAGGGCGAGCAGTACTTC.

This clone was recorded only once. The V call is TRBV27, the J call TRBJ2-7, with TRBD2 matching 7 bases. CDR3 size: 14 residues. Germline V gene sequence: CDR1 MNHEY, CDR2 SMNVEV (reference sequence). The J segment lost 3 bases and the V segment lost 4 bases, leaving 6 bases of the junction unmatched. CDR3: CASSSVGGVYEQYF. CDR3 coding DNA: TGTGCCAGCAGTTCGGTGGGGGGGGTCTACGAGCAGTACTTC.

Comment on this clone: Other DNA sequences of this sample code for an identical CDR3. The chain combines TRBV7-2 with TRBJ1-2; 8 positions match TRBD1. Looked up from germline, CDR1 is SGHTA and CDR2 is FQGNSA. Trimming at V came to 4 bases and at J to 8 bases, leaving 6 bases not matched to a gene. This CDR3 has 13 amino acids. The DNA of the CDR3 is TGTGCCAGCAGCTCTCAGGGGGCCGGGGGCTACACCTTC. It specifies CASSSQGAGGYTF. Looking up the rest from reference TRBV7-2 and TRBJ1-2 gives the full variable domain: GAGVSQSPSNKVTEKGKDVELRCDPISGHTALYWYRQSLGQGLEFLIYFQGNSAPDKSGLPSDRFSAERTGGSVSTLTIQRTQQEDSAVYLCASSSQGAGGYTFGSGTRLTVV.

The gene calls are TRBV7-8 and TRBJ2-5; 7 nucleotides agree with TRBD2. This CDR3 is 14 amino acids long. V trimming: 5 bases; J trimming: 2 bases; junction bases outside the gene matches: 5. The germline gives CDR1 SGHVS, CDR2 FQNEAQ. The CDR3 loop is CASSRASGQETQYF. The CDR3 DNA is TGTGCCAGCAGCAGGGCTAGCGGACAAGAGACCCAGTACTTC.

The rearrangement joins TRBV19 to TRBJ2-3; 8 nucleotides align to TRBD2. The trim removed 3 bases at V and 0 bases at J, leaving 2 bases unmatched. The germline V gene encodes CDR1 LNHDA and CDR2 SQIVND (reference sequence). The CDR3 runs 15 residues. The CDR3 DNA sequence: TGTGCCAGTAGTATTCAGCGGGGGAGCACAGATACGCAGTATTTT. The encoded protein is CASSIQRGSTDTQYF.

The chain is built from TRBV2 and TRBJ2-2; D remains unclear. CDR3 length: 15 residues. Germline lookup yields CDR1 SNHLY and CDR2 FYNNEI. Trimming shortened V by 1 base and J by 0 bases, and 6 bases separated the two germline ends. CDR3 DNA: TGTGCCAGCAGTGAAGAGCGTCCGAACACCGGGGAGCTGTTTTTT. Protein product: CASSEERPNTGELFF. The variable domain in full, completed from reference TRBV2 and TRBJ2-2, reads EPEVTQTPSHQVTQMGQEVILRCVPISNHLYFYWYRQILGQKVEFLVSFYNNEISEKSEIFDDQFSVERPDGSNFTLKIRSTKLEDSAMYFCASSEERPNTGELFFGEGSRLTVL.

In this sample, this clone turned up a few times. The chain has TRBV5-4 and TRBJ1-4; possible D gene TRBD1, 6 bases. CDR3 size: 18 residues. The germline CDR1 and CDR2 sequences are SGHNT and YYREEE (reference sequence). Deletions cut 0 bases from V and 0 bases from J, with 15 bases between. In DNA form, the CDR3 reads TGTGCCAGCAGCTTGGTTGGGGGCAACCTTGCAACTAATGAAAAACTGTTTTTT. Amino acids: CASSLVGGNLATNEKLFF. Based on the CDR3 plus reference TRBV5-4 and TRBJ1-4, the full variable domain is ETGVTQSPTHLIKTRGQQVTLRCSSQSGHNTVSWYQQALGQGPQFIFQYYREEENGRGNFPPRFSGLQFPNYSSELNVNALELDDSALYLCASSLVGGNLATNEKLFFGSGTQLSVL.

CDR3 sequence (DNA): TGTGCCAGCAGCTCCGGACAGGGTTACAATCAGCCCCAGCATTTT. The encoded protein is CASSSGQGYNQPQHF. This chain joins TRBV28 and TRBJ1-5, with 8 bases fitting TRBD1. Germline CDR1 MDHEN, CDR2 SYDVKM. V lost 6 bases to trimming and J lost 3 bases; unmatched junction nucleotides: 7. The CDR3 is made up of 15 amino acids.